This entry describes one T cell receptor (beta chain). This clone was detected a few times. The specificity of this receptor is unknown. Nothing much larger sits one base from this clone, and base qualities are not available. The sample contains more than one DNA sequence encoding this CDR3. This specimen's time point label, per the study, means: 20 to 30 weeks on oral tofacitinib. Per the publication, the treatment or condition label means: oral pan-JAK inhibitor, 5-10 mg twice daily. Lesional scalp punch biopsies and peripheral blood were collected from alopecia areata patients. PBMCs were isolated by density centrifugation and stained for CD3, CD4 and CD8, after which CD4+ and CD8+ T cells were sorted on a FACSAria. Libraries were prepared through the immunoSEQ multiplex PCR assay. RNA was extracted from all samples and reverse transcribed into cDNA, which served as template for TCR sequencing. First-strand cDNA was synthesized using SuperScript III with a 2:1 mix of oligo-dT and random hexamers. A synthetic immune receptor repertoire was used to measure amplification bias, and any remaining bias was corrected computationally. The authors processed their data as follows. Raw reads were preprocessed to remove errors, and CDR3 was defined according to IMGT conventions as the region from the conserved cysteine to phenylalanine. To get clonality, Shannon entropy was normalized by log2 of the number of productive unique TCRs and the result was subtracted from 1. Scalp TCRbeta sequences were cross-referenced with sorted blood CD4 and CD8 repertoires so that the CD4 or CD8 identity of scalp clones could be inferred. This is the immuneACCESS table as TCRdb keeps it, with only in-frame sequences that have V and J called. A part of the clones is gone; compared with another copy, unresolved V genes explain less than half, and the rest is unexplained. V and J calls and clone size are as listed in that table; D and trimming were resolved from the DNA. Within this sample are around 270,000 clones, with 58% of them counted one time only. Of the sample, under 2% falls within the top ten clones.

Taken from cysteine to phenylalanine, the CDR3 has 13 residues. Of the read, only the CDR3 DNA is kept; its 39 bases are in frame from base 1. V loses 0 bases of germline sequence and J loses 4 bases, and the interval between the two ends is 9 bases. Via the germline V gene (reference sequence), CDR1 is GTSNPN and CDR2 SVGIG. These data are taken from a study of CD8+ T cells in alopecia areata (dated by TCRdb to the late 2010s). Background on the whole study: Treated patients were enrolled in an open-label pilot trial of oral tofacitinib at 5 to 10 mg twice daily for moderate-to-severe alopecia areata. In treated patients, disease severity was measured using the SALT score, which gives the percentage of scalp surface area affected. Patients on tofacitinib were biopsied at baseline and after 4 and 24 weeks of treatment, and several of the patients also had a later scalp biopsy. Scalp clonality was compared across normal scalp (n=4), patchy alopecia areata scalp (n=8), and alopecia totalis/universalis scalp (n=8). Tofacitinib was administered for 6 to 18 months, and 6 months of follow-up off drug were then conducted to assess delayed response and recurrence. RNA was extracted with the PAXgene miRNA kit for fixed scalp, the miRNeasy kit for PBMCs, and the RNeasy kit for mouse skin. Scalp tissue and sorted CD4+ and CD8+ peripheral blood T cells from patchy and totalis/universalis alopecia areata patients and from healthy controls were covered by human TCRbeta sequencing. High-throughput TCRbeta sequencing was used to examine T cell clonal expansion in alopecia areata in both the C3H/HeJ mouse model and human patients. TCRbeta CDR3 regions were amplified by immunoSEQ multiplex PCR using 35 Vbeta forward and 13 Jbeta reverse primers.

General findings and caveats noted by the study authors: Tofacitinib significantly lowered scalp clonality and the number of expanded CD8+ clones among the top 100 scalp clones. During tofacitinib treatment, many expanded lesional clones stuck around in both scalp and blood, and this persistence may partly explain why relapse happens after treatment is stopped. The treated cohort was small, with a single nonresponder, so links between baseline CD8+ expansion and response need larger studies. Higher clonality and more expanded CD8+ clones were observed in lesional scalp than in normal scalp, particularly in alopecia totalis/universalis, a finding suggestive of antigenic drive. TCR sequences shared between patients were less clear than in mice, possibly partly because of HLA diversity in the patient population. Unlike mouse skin, where gammadelta T cells dominate, normal human skin contains resident alphabeta T cells that get sequenced too, which complicates analysis of the scalp TCR repertoire.

The chain is assembled from TRBV30 and TRBJ1-1; matching of 5 bases hints at TRBD1 as the D gene. Sequencing was performed on CD4+ T cells sorted from blood, taken at week 24, from a patient treated with tofacitinib. The origin of this receptor is a human donor with alopecia areata. The CDR3 here reads CAWSVSRATEAFF. The DNA sequence is as follows: TGTGCCTGGAGTGTAAGCAGGGCCACTGAAGCTTTCTTT.